These T cell receptor beta chains were read from a single sample in a study of CD8 T cells in Susac syndrome. TCRdb re-analysed the immunoSEQ multiplex PCR reads in MiXCR, keeping a single row per CDR3 protein. The data hold around 270,000 distinct CDR3 sequences, with around 85% observed a single time. The sequencing sample was made of CD8+ T cells from PBMCs. The source is a human donor with multiple sclerosis. Each CDR3 is given with its conserved first and last residue. Each record gives: J gene, clone size, V gene, D gene, CDR3 DNA, CDR3 protein. A D gene is named only where the DNA matches it firmly. Clone size is not always given. Where it is, it says once, few, many or a class for expanded clones.

>TRBJ2-7|few|TRBV28|.
TGTGCCAGCAGACAGGGCAGCTCCTACGAGCAGTACTTC
CASRQGSSYEQYF
>TRBJ2-1|.|TRBV24-1|TRBD1
TGTGCCACCAGCGACCCCTTCTCGGGACAGGGCTACAATGAGCAGTTCTTC
CATSDPFSGQGYNEQFF
>TRBJ1-5|once|TRBV7-6|.
TGTGCCAGCAGCAGTAGCGGGCAGGGGCCCCAGCATTTT
CASSSSGQGPQHF
>TRBJ2-1|.|TRBV7-2|TRBD2
TGTGCCAGCAGCTTACTAGCGGGATCGGCCAATGAGCAGTTCTTC
CASSLLAGSANEQFF
>TRBJ2-1|.|TRBV20-1|TRBD2
TGCAGTGCTAGAGATTGGGGTAGCGGGAATAGGTACAATGAGCAGTTCTTC
CSARDWGSGNRYNEQFF
>TRBJ2-3|.|TRBV11-1|.
TGTGCCAGCAGCTTAATAGGGGCAGGTAGCCCAGATACGCAGTATTTT
CASSLIGAGSPDTQYF
>TRBJ2-7|.|TRBV27|.
TGTGCCAGCAGTGATCTAGGGGGTCCGTACGAGCAGTACTTC
CASSDLGGPYEQYF
>TRBJ2-4|once|TRBV15|TRBD2
TGTGCCACCAGCACTCGCCGGGAGGTACCAAACATTCAGTACTTC
CATSTRREVPNIQYF
>TRBJ2-7|.|TRBV19|.
TGTGCCAGACTAGGGGCAGGGGAGTTCGAGCAGTACTTC
CARLGAGEFEQYF
>TRBJ2-3|.|TRBV4-2|TRBD2
TGTGCCAGCAGCCCGGGCGGGGGGGTCGCAGATACGCAGTATTTT
CASSPGGGVADTQYF
>TRBJ2-2|once|TRBV27|TRBD2
TGTGCCAGCAGTTCCCCTCGGCGGGAGATGAACACCGGGGAGCTGTTTTTT
CASSSPRREMNTGELFF
>TRBJ1-1|few|TRBV19|.
TGTGCCAGTAGTAGATACGACACTGAAGCTTTCTTT
CASSRYDTEAFF
>TRBJ2-1|.|TRBV7-9|.
TGTGCCAGCAGCTTAGGGACAGCGGGCAGCTCCTACAATGAGCAGTTCTTC
CASSLGTAGSSYNEQFF
>TRBJ2-7|few|TRBV7-9|.
TGTGCCAGCAGCTTACCGGGAGCCTCTTACGAGCAGTACTTC
CASSLPGASYEQYF
>TRBJ1-1|.|TRBV6-5|.
TGTGCCAGCAGTTACTCTAAGCAAGGGGGTCTAAACACTGAAGCTTTCTTT
CASSYSKQGGLNTEAFF
>TRBJ2-5|.|TRBV4-3|.
TGCGCCAGCAGCCCAGGCGGCCGGGAGCAAGAGACCCAGTACTTC
CASSPGGREQETQYF
>TRBJ1-4|.|TRBV19|TRBD1
TGTGCCAGTAGCGACAGGGGTAGTCGTGAAAAACTGTTTTTT
CASSDRGSREKLFF
>TRBJ1-2|.|TRBV19|.
TGTGCCAGTAGTATTATTTCTCCGGGATACTATGGCTACACCTTC
CASSIISPGYYGYTF
>TRBJ2-1|once|TRBV7-3|.
TGTGCCAGCAGCTTACGTATAGGGGGAGTGGGCAATGAGCAGTTCTTC
CASSLRIGGVGNEQFF
>TRBJ2-3|.|TRBV28|.
TGTGCCAGCATTGGAGGGGGAGGTGATACGCAGTATTTT
CASIGGGGDTQYF
>TRBJ2-7|.|TRBV2|TRBD2
TGTGCCAGCACCGGGGGGCTAGCGGGCCTCTTAACCTACGAGCAGTACTTC
CASTGGLAGLLTYEQYF
>TRBJ2-7|.|TRBV19|TRBD1
TGTGCCAGTAGCAGGACAGGGATGGACGAGCAGTACTTC
CASSRTGMDEQYF
>TRBJ2-7|once|TRBV3-1|TRBD2
TGTGCCAGCAGCCAAGATCCGAGCGGGAGTATTTTGGAGCAGTACTTC
CASSQDPSGSILEQYF
>TRBJ1-5|.|TRBV27|TRBD1
TGTGCCAGCAGTCTCTTAGGGACAGGGGCCAATCAGCCCCAGCATTTT
CASSLLGTGANQPQHF
>TRBJ2-7|.|TRBV6-5|TRBD2
TGTGCCAACAGTTACATGGCGGGAGATGTCGAGCAGTACTTC
CANSYMAGDVEQYF
>TRBJ2-2|.|TRBV28|TRBD1
TGTGCCAGCAGCCCAGACAGGGACAGGGTCCGGAAAGGTTCCGGGGAGCTGTTTTTT
CASSPDRDRVRKGSGELFF
>TRBJ1-3|.|TRBV4-3|.
TGCGCCAGCAGCCCGGACAGTGACTCTGAAAACACCATATATTTT
CASSPDSDSENTIYF
>TRBJ1-1|.|TRBV4-3|.
TGCGCCAGCAGCCAAGATCGAGAACAGCAGAACACTGAAGCTTTCTTT
CASSQDREQQNTEAFF
>TRBJ2-7|.|TRBV27|.
TGTGCCAGCAGCCTCACTCCGGGGGAGCCCCCTCGAGAGCAGTACTTC
CASSLTPGEPPREQYF
>TRBJ2-1|.|TRBV6-5|.
TGTGCCAGCAGTTACTGGGGGGCCTCCTACAATGAGCAGCTCTTC
CASSYWGASYNEQLF
>TRBJ2-4|.|TRBV4-3|.
TGCGCCAGCAGCCAAGAGGACCTGGCGTGGGGAGAGGAAAACATTCAGTACTTC
CASSQEDLAWGEENIQYF
>TRBJ2-1|.|TRBV18|.
TGTGCCAGCTCACCCCTCGTTGGGGCAGGCTACGACAATGAGCAGTTCTTC
CASSPLVGAGYDNEQFF
>TRBJ2-7|.|TRBV27|.
TGTGCCAGCAAACTGGGGTACGAGCAGTACTTC
CASKLGYEQYF
>TRBJ2-5|.|TRBV4-3|.
TGCGCCAGCAGCCAAGACGCATACCTCCGGGAGACCCAGTACTTC
CASSQDAYLRETQYF
>TRBJ2-1|.|TRBV9|.
TGTGCCAGCAGCGTATATCACAATGAGCAGTTCTTC
CASSVYHNEQFF
>TRBJ2-2|.|TRBV4-3|TRBD2
TGCGCCAGCGGATCGGGACTAGTGAACACCGGGGAGCTGTTTTTT
CASGSGLVNTGELFF
>TRBJ2-2|.|TRBV20-1|.
TGCAGTGCTAGTAACGGGGAGGTTACGACCGGGGAGCTGTTTTTT
CSASNGEVTTGELFF
>TRBJ2-5|once|TRBV14|TRBD1
TGTGCCAGCAGCCCGACAGGGGGCTTGGGGGAGACCCAGTACTTC
CASSPTGGLGETQYF
>TRBJ2-4|.|TRBV7-9|.
TGTGCCAGCAGCTTAGCTCCGGGACTGCAAAACATTCAGTACTTC
CASSLAPGLQNIQYF
>TRBJ2-7|.|TRBV6-2/TRBV6-3|.
TGTGCCAGCAGTTACTTTGGGAGCTCCTACGAGCAGTACTTC
CASSYFGSSYEQYF
>TRBJ2-2|.|TRBV10-3|.
TGTGCCATCAGGGACCCACAACACCGGGAGCTGTTTTTT
CAIRDPQHRELFF
>TRBJ2-3|.|TRBV6-2/TRBV6-3|.
TGTGCCAGCAGTCACGGGGGCCCAGATACGCAGTATTTT
CASSHGGPDTQYF
>TRBJ2-1|.|TRBV7-9|TRBD1
TGTGCCAGCAGCTTTACAACAGGGGATGTCGAGCAGTTCTTC
CASSFTTGDVEQFF
>TRBJ2-1|.|TRBV19|.
TGTGCCAGTAGTACCCCCCCCCGAGCCGTCTCCTACAATGAGCAGTTCTTC
CASSTPPRAVSYNEQFF
>TRBJ2-5|.|TRBV4-3|.
TGCGCCAGCAGCCAATTCGACAGTTACGAAGAGACCCAGTACTTC
CASSQFDSYEETQYF
>TRBJ1-1|.|TRBV19|.
TGTGCCAGTAGTTCCTACTTCTCTTGGAACACTGAAGCTTTCTTT
CASSSYFSWNTEAFF
>TRBJ1-3|.|TRBV12-3/TRBV12-4|TRBD1
TGTGCCAGCAGAGCATGGACAGGGCAGGGAAACACCATATATTTT
CASRAWTGQGNTIYF
>TRBJ2-1|.|TRBV4-3|TRBD2
TGCGCCAGCAGCCACATAGAGGTGACTAGCGGGGTCTCCTACAATGAGCAGTTCTTC
CASSHIEVTSGVSYNEQFF
>TRBJ1-3|.|TRBV11-2|TRBD1
TGTGCCAGCAGCTTATCATCAGGGGGCGCGGAAAACACCATATATTTT
CASSLSSGGAENTIYF
>TRBJ1-5|.|TRBV30|.
TGTGCCTGGAGTACCTCTTCCCGGGGGGCTAGTAGCAATCAGCCCCAGCATTTT
CAWSTSSRGASSNQPQHF
>TRBJ2-7|.|TRBV6-5|TRBD2
TGTGCCAGCAGCCTCCAGGCGGGAGTGGTATACGAGCAGTACTTC
CASSLQAGVVYEQYF